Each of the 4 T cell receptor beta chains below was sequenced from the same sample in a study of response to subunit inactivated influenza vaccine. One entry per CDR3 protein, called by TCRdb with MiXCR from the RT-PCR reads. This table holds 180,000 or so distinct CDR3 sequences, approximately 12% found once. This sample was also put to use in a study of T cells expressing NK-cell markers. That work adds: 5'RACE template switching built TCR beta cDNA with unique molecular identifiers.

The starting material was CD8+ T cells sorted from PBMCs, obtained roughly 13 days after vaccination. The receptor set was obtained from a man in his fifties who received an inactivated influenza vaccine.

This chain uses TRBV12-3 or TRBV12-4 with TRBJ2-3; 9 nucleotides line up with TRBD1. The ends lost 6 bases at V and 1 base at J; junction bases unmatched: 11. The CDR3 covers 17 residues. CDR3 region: CASSRPGTGTGTDTQYF. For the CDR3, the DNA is TGTGCCAGCAGCCGTCCCGGGACAGGGACGGGCACAGATACGCAGTATTTT.

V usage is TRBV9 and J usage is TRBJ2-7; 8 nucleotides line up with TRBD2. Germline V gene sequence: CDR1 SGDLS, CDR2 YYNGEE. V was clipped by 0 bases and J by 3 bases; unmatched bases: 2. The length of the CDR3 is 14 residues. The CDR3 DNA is TGTGCCAGCAGCGTAGGTAGCGGGGTCTACGAGCAGTACTTC. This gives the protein CASSVGSGVYEQYF.

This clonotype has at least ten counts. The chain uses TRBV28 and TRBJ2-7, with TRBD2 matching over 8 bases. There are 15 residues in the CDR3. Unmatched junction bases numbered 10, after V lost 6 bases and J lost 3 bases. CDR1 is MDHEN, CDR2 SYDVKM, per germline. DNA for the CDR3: TGTGCCAGCAGCCAAGAACGGGGGGGATACTACGAGCAGTACTTC. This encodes CASSQERGGYYEQYF. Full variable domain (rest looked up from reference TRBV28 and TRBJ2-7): DVKVTQSSRYLVKRTGEKVFLECVQDMDHENMFWYRQDPGLGLRLIYFSYDVKMKEKGDIPEGYSVSREKKERFSLILESASTNQTSMYLCASSQERGGYYEQYFGPGTRLTVT.

CDR3 protein: CASSHTIASPSTDTQYF. Here the CDR3 DNA reads TGTGCCAGCAGCCACACGATTGCGAGCCCTAGCACAGATACGCAGTATTTT. The chain is built from TRBV7-2 and TRBJ2-3, with D unclear. This CDR3 spans 17 amino acids. Trimming pared 5 bases from V and 0 bases from J, leaving 18 bases between. The V gene's germline CDR1 is SGHTA and CDR2 FQGNSA.